This passage covers 10 T cell receptor beta chains from one sample sequenced in a study of blood T cell repertoires in COVID-19. The repertoire was sequenced with immunoSEQ multiplex PCR; TCRdb's copy has only in-frame clones and lacks some. The repertoire includes a few hundred thousand clones, approximately 84% of them detected once, and around 2.9% sits in the top ten. Sequencing was carried out using peripheral blood. Receptors were obtained from a man over 45 who had recovered from COVID-19.

The rearrangement uses TRBV5-1 and TRBJ1-4; 9 bases agree with TRBD1. The trim removed 2 bases at V and 8 bases at J, leaving 7 bases unmatched. The CDR3 is made up of 15 amino acids. Germline V gene data show CDR1 as SGHRS and CDR2 as YFSETQ. The chain's CDR3 is CASSLTGGSEEKLFF. CDR3 nucleotide sequence: TGCGCCAGCAGCTTAACAGGGGGCTCGGAGGAAAAACTGTTTTTT.

The chain has TRBV28 and TRBJ1-2; D might be TRBD1 (5 bases). The germline V gene encodes CDR1 MDHEN and CDR2 SYDVKM. This CDR3 comprises 15 residues. V was trimmed by 4 bases and J by 8 bases, leaving 20 bases between them. The CDR3, as DNA: TGTGCCAGCAGTTCAGTCGGAGGGCAGGGAGGCGGCTACACCTTC. This sequence encodes CASSSVGGQGGGYTF.

V and J are TRBV10-3 and TRBJ1-1; 8 bases are a match to TRBD1. V shed 3 bases and J 5 bases; nucleotides not matched to a gene: 5. The CDR3 is 14 residues long. From germline, CDR1 is ENHRY and CDR2 SYGVKD. The CDR3 spells CAISDQGASTEAFF. As DNA, the CDR3 is TGTGCCATCAGTGACCAGGGGGCTTCAACTGAAGCTTTCTTT.

The chain has TRBV10-1 and TRBJ1-1; possible D gene TRBD1, 5 bases. The V end was cut by 6 bases, the J end by 6 bases, with 14 bases between. The CDR3 has 13 residues. Germline V gene lookup returns CDR1 WNHNN and CDR2 SYGVQD (reference sequence). The CDR3 reads CASRRDSSAEAFF. The CDR3, as DNA: TGCGCCAGCAGACGGGACTCCTCGGCTGAAGCTTTCTTT.

The chain carries TRBV19 and TRBJ1-1; 8 nucleotides agree with TRBD1. The CDR3 is 14 residues long. V gave up 6 bases and J gave up 0 bases; unmatched junction bases: 3. Germline loops: CDR1 LNHDA, CDR2 SQIVND (reference sequence). CDR3 loop: CASRQGAVNTEAFF. The CDR3 DNA follows: TGTGCCAGTAGGCAGGGGGCCGTGAACACTGAAGCTTTCTTT.

This sequence joins TRBV29-1 and TRBJ2-7; 8 bases agree with TRBD1. There are 17 residues in the CDR3. V lost 0 bases and J lost 5; bases outside the gene matches: 15. The germline V gene has CDR1 SQVTM and CDR2 ANQGSEA. The CDR3 loop is CSVEDPTGQGPSNEQYF. CDR3 coding DNA: TGCAGCGTTGAAGATCCGACCGGACAGGGCCCTTCGAACGAGCAGTACTTC.

V is TRBV28 and J is TRBJ2-7; 11 nucleotides line up with TRBD2. CDR3 length: 21 amino acids. With V trimmed by 2 bases and J by 2 bases, 20 bases remained unmatched. Per germline, CDR1 MDHEN and CDR2 SYDVKM. CDR3 protein: CASSLGVLGLAESKDPYEQYF. The CDR3 DNA is TGTGCCAGCAGTTTAGGGGTTTTGGGACTAGCGGAATCCAAGGACCCCTACGAGCAGTACTTC.

CDR3 nucleotides: TGTGCCAGCAGCCACAGCGGGGGGCGCAAGACTGAAGCTTTCTTT. Amino acid sequence: CASSHSGGRKTEAFF. The chain is built from TRBV3-1 (or the pseudogene TRBV3-2) and TRBJ1-1, with D possibly being TRBD1 (6 bases). This CDR3 has 15 amino acids. The germline V gene has CDR1 LGHDT and CDR2 YNNKEL (reference sequence). The V end lost 3 bases, the J end lost 5 bases, and 16 bases lay between the germline ends.

This clone was seen a handful of times. This chain connects TRBV27 to TRBJ1-5, with D perhaps matching TRBD1 (5 bases). Germline assignment: CDR1 MNHEY and CDR2 SMNVEV (reference sequence). CDR3 length: 17 amino acids. V lost 1 base to trimming and J lost 1 base, with 14 bases between them. DNA for the CDR3: TGTGCCAGCAGTTTATTTCCCCCGACAGACAGCAATCAGCCCCAGCATTTT. Translating gives CASSLFPPTDSNQPQHF.

This chain uses TRBV7-8 with TRBJ2-2, with TRBD2 identical over 15 bases. The CDR3 runs 17 residues. J gave up 5 bases and V 5 bases, and 6 bases lay outside the gene matches. The V gene's germline CDR1 is SGHVS and CDR2 FQNEAQ. CDR3 region: CASSTRTSGRGTGELFF. The CDR3 DNA follows: TGTGCCAGCAGCACCCGGACTAGCGGGAGGGGGACCGGGGAGCTGTTTTTT.